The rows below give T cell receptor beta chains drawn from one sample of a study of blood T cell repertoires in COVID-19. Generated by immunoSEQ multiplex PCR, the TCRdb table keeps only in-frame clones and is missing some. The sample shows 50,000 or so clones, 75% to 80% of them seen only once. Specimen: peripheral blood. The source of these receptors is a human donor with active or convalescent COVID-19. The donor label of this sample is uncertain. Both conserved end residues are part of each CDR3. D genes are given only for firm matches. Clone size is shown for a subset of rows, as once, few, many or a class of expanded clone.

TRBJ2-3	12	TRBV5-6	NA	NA	CASNLGEDTQYF	TGTGCCAGCAACCTCGGGGAAGATACGCAGTATTTT
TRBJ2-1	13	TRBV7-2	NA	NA	CASSPGVSGEQFF	TGTGCCAGCAGCCCAGGGGTTTCTGGAGAGCAGTTCTTC
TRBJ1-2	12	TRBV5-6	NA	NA	CASSSQPYGYTF	TGTGCCAGCAGCTCACAGCCCTATGGCTACACCTTC
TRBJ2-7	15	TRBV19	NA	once	CASKGVATGPYEQYF	TGTGCCAGTAAGGGGGTGGCCACGGGGCCCTACGAGCAGTACTTC
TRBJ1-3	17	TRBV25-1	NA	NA	CASIGPSEGSSGNTIYF	TGTGCCAGCATAGGTCCCAGTGAGGGAAGCTCTGGAAACACCATATATTTT
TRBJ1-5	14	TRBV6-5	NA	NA	CASSTPGGNQPQHF	TGTGCCAGCAGTACGCCGGGTGGCAATCAGCCCCAGCATTTT
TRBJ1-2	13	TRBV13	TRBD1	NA	CASSLTGVYGYTF	TGTGCCAGCAGCTTAACAGGGGTCTATGGCTACACCTTC
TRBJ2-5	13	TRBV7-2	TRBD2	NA	CASSFSGRETQYF	TGTGCCAGCAGCTTCAGCGGGAGGGAGACCCAGTACTTC
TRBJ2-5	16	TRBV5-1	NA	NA	CASSLATKVGQETQYF	TGCGCCAGCAGCTTGGCGACAAAAGTGGGCCAAGAGACCCAGTACTTC
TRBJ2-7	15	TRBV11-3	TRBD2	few	CASSLELAGGYEQYF	TGTGCCAGCAGCTTAGAGCTAGCGGGAGGCTACGAGCAGTACTTC
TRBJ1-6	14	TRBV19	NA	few	CASSRDMDNSPLHF	TGTGCCAGTAGTAGGGACATGGATAATTCACCCCTCCACTTT
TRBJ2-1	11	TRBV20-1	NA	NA	CSAPASNEQFF	TGCAGTGCCCCCGCTAGCAATGAGCAGTTCTTC
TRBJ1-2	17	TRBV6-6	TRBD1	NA	CASSPHRGPSASYGYTF	TGTGCCAGCAGTCCCCACAGGGGCCCCAGTGCTTCCTATGGCTACACCTTC
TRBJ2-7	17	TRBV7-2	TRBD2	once	CASSPRGGSVKGYEQYF	TGTGCCAGCAGCCCTCGCGGGGGGTCCGTGAAGGGCTACGAGCAGTACTTC
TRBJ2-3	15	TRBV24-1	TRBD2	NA	CATSLSGRGGDTQYF	TGTGCCACCAGCCTTAGCGGGAGGGGAGGAGATACGCAGTATTTT
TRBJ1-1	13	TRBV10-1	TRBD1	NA	CASSESDRGRSFF	TGCGCCAGCAGTGAGTCTGACAGGGGGCGATCTTTCTTT
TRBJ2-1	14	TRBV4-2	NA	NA	CASSQVLGDNEQFF	TGTGCCAGCAGCCAAGTCCTCGGAGACAATGAGCAGTTCTTC
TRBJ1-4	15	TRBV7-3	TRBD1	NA	CASRQSTGANEKLFF	TGTGCCAGCAGACAATCAACAGGGGCCAATGAAAAACTGTTTTTT
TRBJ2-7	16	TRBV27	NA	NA	CASSWSVGVLSYEQYF	TGTGCCAGCAGTTGGTCCGTCGGGGTGTTATCCTACGAGCAGTACTTC
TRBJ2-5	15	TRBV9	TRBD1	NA	CASSVQTGVSETQYF	TGTGCCAGCAGCGTACAGACAGGGGTATCAGAGACCCAGTACTTC
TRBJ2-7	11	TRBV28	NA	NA	CASLSPYEQYF	TGTGCCAGCTTGAGCCCCTACGAGCAGTACTTC
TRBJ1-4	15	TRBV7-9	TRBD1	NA	CASSFPGQGGEKLFF	TGTGCCAGCAGCTTTCCGGGACAGGGAGGGGAAAAACTGTTTTTT
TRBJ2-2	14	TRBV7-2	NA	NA	CASSLELAAGELFF	TGTGCCAGCAGCTTAGAGCTAGCAGCCGGGGAGCTGTTTTTT
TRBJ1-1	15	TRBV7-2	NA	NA	CASSARGGRDTEAFF	TGTGCCAGCAGCGCACGGGGGGGGCGAGATACTGAAGCTTTCTTT
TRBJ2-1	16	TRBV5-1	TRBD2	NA	CASSLAGTSGRNEQFF	TGCGCCAGCAGCTTGGCCGGGACTAGCGGGAGGAATGAGCAGTTCTTC
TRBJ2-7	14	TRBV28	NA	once	CASSLQGNMYEQYF	TGTGCCAGCAGTTTACAGGGAAATATGTACGAGCAGTACTTC
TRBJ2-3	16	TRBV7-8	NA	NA	CASSLFVKTSTDTQYF	TGTGCCAGCAGCTTATTTGTAAAGACTAGCACAGATACGCAGTATTTT
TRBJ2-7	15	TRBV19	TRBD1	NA	CASSIVGQDSYEQYF	TGTGCCAGTAGTATAGTCGGACAGGACTCCTACGAGCAGTACTTC
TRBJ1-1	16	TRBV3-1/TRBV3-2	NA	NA	CASSQDLLAGNTEAFF	TGTGCCAGCAGCCAAGATCTACTTGCAGGAAACACTGAAGCTTTCTTT